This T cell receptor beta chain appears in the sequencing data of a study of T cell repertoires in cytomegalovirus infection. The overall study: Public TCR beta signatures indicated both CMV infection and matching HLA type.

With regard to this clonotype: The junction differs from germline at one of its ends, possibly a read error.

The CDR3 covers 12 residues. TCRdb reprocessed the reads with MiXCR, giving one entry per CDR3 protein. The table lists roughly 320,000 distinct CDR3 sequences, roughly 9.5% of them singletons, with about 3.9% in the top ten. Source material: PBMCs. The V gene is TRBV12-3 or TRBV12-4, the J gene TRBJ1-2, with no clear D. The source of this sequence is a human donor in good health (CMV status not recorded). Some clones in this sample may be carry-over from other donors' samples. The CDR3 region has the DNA TGTGCCAGCAGCTTAGGCCGTCGTGGCTACACCTTC. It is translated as CASSLGRRGYTF.